The clone carrying this T cell receptor (beta chain) was picked up a small number of times. Its antigen is not known. The data originate from a study of blood T cells in healthy people across ages. Study-wide findings and caveats: There were more naive CD4+ cells and higher diversity in long-lived donors than in aged donors. A roughly linear fall in TCR beta diversity per million T cells was seen with increasing age.

The V end lost 3 bases, the J end lost 7 bases, and 13 bases lay between the germline ends. The CDR3 totals 13 residues. Germline CDR1 and CDR2: SQVTM and ANQGSEA. Through a sample-barcoded 5' primer and a J-beta primer mix, a second PCR was run for roughly 6 to 12 cycles. TCRdb re-called the 5' RACE reads through MiXCR, storing one row per CDR3 protein. There are 650,000 to 900,000 distinct CDR3 sequences in the sample; about 59% occur only once, and 28% lies in the top ten. The receptor was derived from a man aged 25 to 40 in good health. The sample comprised blood. V gene TRBV29-1 combines with J gene TRBJ2-1; tentatively, D is TRBD1 or TRBD2 (6 bases each). CDR3 sequence reads: CSVDRGARNEQFF. Written as DNA, the CDR3 is TGCAGCGTTGATAGGGGGGCTCGGAATGAGCAGTTCTTC.